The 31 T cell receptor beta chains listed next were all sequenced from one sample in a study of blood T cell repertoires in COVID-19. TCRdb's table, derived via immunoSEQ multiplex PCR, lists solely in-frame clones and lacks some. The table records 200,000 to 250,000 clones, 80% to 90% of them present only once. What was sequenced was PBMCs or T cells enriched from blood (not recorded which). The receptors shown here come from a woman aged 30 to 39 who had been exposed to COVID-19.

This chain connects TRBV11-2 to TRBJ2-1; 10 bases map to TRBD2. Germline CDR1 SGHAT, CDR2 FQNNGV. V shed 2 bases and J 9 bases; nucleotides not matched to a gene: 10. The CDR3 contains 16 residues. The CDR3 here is CASSLPSGRALGEQFF. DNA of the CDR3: TGTGCCAGCAGCTTACCGAGCGGGAGGGCTCTGGGTGAGCAGTTCTTC. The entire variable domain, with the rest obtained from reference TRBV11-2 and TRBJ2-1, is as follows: EAGVAQSPRYKIIEKRQSVAFWCNPISGHATLYWYQQILGQGPKLLIQFQNNGVVDDSQLPKDRFSAERLKGVDSTLKIQPAKLEDSAVYLCASSLPSGRALGEQFFGPGTRLTVL.

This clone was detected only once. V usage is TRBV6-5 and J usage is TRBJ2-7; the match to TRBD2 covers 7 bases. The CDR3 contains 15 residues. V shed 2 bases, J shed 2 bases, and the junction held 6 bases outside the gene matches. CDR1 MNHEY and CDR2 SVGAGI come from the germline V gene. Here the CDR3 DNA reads TGTGCCAGCAGTTACGGCGGGAGCCCCCCCTACGAGCAGTACTTC. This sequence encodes CASSYGGSPPYEQYF.

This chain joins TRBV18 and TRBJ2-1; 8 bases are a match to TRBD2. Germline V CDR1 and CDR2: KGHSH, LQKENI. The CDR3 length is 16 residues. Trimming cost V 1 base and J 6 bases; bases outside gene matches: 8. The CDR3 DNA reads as TGTGCCAGCTCACCACAAGCGGGAGTGGTGGGCAATGAGCAGTTCTTC. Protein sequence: CASSPQAGVVGNEQFF.

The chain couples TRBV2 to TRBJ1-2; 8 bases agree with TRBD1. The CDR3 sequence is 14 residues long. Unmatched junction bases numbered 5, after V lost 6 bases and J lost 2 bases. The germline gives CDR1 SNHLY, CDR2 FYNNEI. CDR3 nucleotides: TGTGCCAGCAGGCCCGGGACAGGAAACTATGGCTACACCTTC. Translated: CASRPGTGNYGYTF.

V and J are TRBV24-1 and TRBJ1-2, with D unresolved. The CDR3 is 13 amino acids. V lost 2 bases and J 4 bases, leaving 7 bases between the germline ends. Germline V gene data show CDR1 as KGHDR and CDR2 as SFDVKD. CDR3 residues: CATSDSGSYGYTF. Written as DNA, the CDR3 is TGTGCCACCAGTGATTCAGGCTCCTATGGCTACACCTTC.

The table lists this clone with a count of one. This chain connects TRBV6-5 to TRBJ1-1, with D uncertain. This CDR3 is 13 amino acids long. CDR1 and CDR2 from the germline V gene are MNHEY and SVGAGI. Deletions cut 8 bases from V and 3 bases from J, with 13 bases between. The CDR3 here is CASAAPWDTEAFF. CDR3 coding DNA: TGTGCCAGCGCGGCGCCTTGGGACACTGAAGCTTTCTTT.

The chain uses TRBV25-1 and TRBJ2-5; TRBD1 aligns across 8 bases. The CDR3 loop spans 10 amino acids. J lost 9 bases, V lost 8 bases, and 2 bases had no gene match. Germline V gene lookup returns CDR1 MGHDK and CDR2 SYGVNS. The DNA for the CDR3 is TGTGCCAGCCAGGGGGCAGCCCAGTACTTC. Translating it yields CASQGAAQYF.

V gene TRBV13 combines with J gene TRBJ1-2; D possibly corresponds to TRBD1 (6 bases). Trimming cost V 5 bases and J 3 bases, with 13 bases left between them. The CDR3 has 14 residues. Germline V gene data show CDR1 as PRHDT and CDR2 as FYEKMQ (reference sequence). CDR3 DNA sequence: TGTGCCAGCAGCGTAACAGGGTCGGACTATGGCTACACCTTC. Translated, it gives CASSVTGSDYGYTF.

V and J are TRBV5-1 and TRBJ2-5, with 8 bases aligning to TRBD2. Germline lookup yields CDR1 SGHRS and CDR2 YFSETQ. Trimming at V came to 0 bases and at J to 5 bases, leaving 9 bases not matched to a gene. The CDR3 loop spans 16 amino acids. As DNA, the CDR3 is TGCGCCAGCAGCTTGGCCGGGGGGGCGCCGATTGAGACCCAGTACTTC. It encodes CASSLAGGAPIETQYF.

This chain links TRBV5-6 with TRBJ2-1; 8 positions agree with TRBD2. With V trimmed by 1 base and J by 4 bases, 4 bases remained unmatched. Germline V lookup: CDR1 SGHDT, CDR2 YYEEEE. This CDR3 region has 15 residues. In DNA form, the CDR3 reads TGTGCCAGCAGCTTGTTACTAGCGGCATACAATGAGCAGTTCTTC. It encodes CASSLLLAAYNEQFF.

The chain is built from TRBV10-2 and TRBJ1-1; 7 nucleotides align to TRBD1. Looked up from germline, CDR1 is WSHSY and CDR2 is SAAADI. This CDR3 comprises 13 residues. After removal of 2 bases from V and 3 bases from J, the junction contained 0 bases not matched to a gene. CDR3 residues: CASSEDRDTEAFF. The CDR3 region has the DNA TGCGCCAGCAGTGAGGACAGGGACACTGAAGCTTTCTTT.

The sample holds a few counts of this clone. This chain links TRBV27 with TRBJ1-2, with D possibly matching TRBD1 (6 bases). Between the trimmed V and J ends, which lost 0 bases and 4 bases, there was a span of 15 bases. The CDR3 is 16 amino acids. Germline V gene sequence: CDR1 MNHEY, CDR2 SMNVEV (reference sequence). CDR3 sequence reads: CASSLSAQGLGYGYTF. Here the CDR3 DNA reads TGTGCCAGCAGTTTATCGGCACAGGGTTTGGGCTATGGCTACACCTTC.

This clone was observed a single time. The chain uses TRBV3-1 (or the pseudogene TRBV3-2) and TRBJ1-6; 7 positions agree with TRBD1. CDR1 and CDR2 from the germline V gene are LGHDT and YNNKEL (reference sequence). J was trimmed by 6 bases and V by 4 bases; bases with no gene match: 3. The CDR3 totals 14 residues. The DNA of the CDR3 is TGTGCCAGCAGCCCAGGGACAGTTAATTCACCCCTCCACTTT. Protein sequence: CASSPGTVNSPLHF.

This CDR3 is CASSGHLLMGQDSNQPQHF. CDR3 DNA: TGTGCCAGCAGTGGACACCTATTGATGGGACAGGATAGCAATCAGCCCCAGCATTTT. The chain is built from TRBV6-1 and TRBJ1-5, with 8 bases identical to TRBD1. Trimming at V came to 4 bases and at J to 0 bases, leaving 14 bases not matched to a gene. The CDR3 loop spans 19 amino acids. Germline assignment: CDR1 MNHNS and CDR2 SASEGT.

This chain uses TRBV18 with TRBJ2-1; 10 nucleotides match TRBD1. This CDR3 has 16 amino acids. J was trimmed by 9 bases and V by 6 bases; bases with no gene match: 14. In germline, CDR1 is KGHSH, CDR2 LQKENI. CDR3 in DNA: TGTGCCAGCTCGTCCTATGGGGACAGGGGAATGGGTGAGCAGTTCTTC. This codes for CASSSYGDRGMGEQFF. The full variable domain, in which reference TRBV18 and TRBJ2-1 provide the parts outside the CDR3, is NAGVMQNPRHLVRRRGQEARLRCSPMKGHSHVYWYRQLPEEGLKFMVYLQKENIIDESGMPKERFSAEFPKEGPSILRIQQVVRGDSAAYFCASSSYGDRGMGEQFFGPGTRLTVL.

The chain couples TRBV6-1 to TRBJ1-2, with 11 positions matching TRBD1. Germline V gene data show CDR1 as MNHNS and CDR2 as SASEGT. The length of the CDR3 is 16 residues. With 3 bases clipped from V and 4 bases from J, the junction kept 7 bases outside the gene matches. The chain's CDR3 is CASSEGGQGASYGYTF. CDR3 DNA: TGTGCCAGCAGTGAGGGAGGACAGGGGGCAAGCTATGGCTACACCTTC.

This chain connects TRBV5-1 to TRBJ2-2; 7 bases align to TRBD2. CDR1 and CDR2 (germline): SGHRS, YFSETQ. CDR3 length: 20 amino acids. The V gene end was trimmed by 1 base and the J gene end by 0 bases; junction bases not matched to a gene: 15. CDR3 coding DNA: TGCGCCAGCAGCTTGAAGGGAAAGGGCTCGCGGGAGACGAACACCGGGGAGCTGTTTTTT. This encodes CASSLKGKGSRETNTGELFF.

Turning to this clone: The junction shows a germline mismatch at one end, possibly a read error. The CDR3 is CVSSLGGGANYGYTF. CDR3 nucleotide sequence: TGTGTCAGCAGTTTAGGGGGAGGAGCCAATTATGGCTACACCTTC. This rearrangement joins TRBV28 to TRBJ1-2, with D possibly TRBD1 on 6 matching bases. The CDR3 is made up of 15 amino acids. Germline values: CDR1 MDHEN, CDR2 SYDVKM.

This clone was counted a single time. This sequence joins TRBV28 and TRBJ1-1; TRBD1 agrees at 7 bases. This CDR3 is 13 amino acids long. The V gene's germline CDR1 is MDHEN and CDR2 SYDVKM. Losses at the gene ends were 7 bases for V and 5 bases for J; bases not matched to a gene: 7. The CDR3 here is CASTQGKRTEAFF. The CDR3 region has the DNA TGTGCCAGCACACAGGGGAAGAGGACTGAAGCTTTCTTT.

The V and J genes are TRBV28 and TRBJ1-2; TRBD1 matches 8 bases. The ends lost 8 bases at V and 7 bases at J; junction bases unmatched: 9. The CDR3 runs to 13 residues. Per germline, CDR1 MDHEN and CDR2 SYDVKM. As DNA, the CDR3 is TGTGCCAGCGGACAGGGCTTCCTTCGTGGCTACACCTTC. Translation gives CASGQGFLRGYTF.

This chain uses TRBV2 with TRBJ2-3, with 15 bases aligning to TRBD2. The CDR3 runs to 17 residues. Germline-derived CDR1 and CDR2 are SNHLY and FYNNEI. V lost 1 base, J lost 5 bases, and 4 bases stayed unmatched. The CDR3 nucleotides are TGTGCCAGCAGTGAAGATACGGGACTAGCGGGAGGAGATACGCAGTATTTT. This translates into CASSEDTGLAGGDTQYF.

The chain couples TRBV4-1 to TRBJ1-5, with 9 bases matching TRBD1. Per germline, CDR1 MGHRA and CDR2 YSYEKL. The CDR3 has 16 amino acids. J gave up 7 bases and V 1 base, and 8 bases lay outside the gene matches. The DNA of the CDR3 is TGCGCCAGCAGCCAAGCGTGGACAGGGGTTCGACAGCCCCAGCATTTT. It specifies CASSQAWTGVRQPQHF.

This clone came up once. The CDR3 spells CASSISAQPQHF. CDR3 bases: TGTGCCAGTAGTATTAGTGCCCAGCCCCAGCATTTT. The gene calls are TRBV19 and TRBJ1-5; D is ambiguous. V was pared by 3 bases and J by 7 bases, with 7 bases between. The CDR3 runs 12 residues. Per germline, CDR1 LNHDA and CDR2 SQIVND (reference sequence).

In DNA form, the CDR3 reads TGTGCCAGCAGCTTCTGGCCAGCGATGAACACTGAAGCTTTCTTT. Its protein is CASSFWPAMNTEAFF. This chain links TRBV5-6 with TRBJ1-1; no clear D gene. Germline-derived CDR1 and CDR2 are SGHDT and YYEEEE. With 2 bases removed from V and 0 bases from J, the gap between germline ends came to 11 bases. This CDR3 contains 15 residues.

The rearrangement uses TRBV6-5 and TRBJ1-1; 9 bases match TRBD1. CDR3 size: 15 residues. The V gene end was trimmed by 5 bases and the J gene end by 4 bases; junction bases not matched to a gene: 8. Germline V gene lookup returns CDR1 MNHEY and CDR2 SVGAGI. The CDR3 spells CASSPPDRGGTEAFF. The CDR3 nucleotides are TGTGCCAGCAGTCCCCCGGACAGGGGTGGCACTGAAGCTTTCTTT.

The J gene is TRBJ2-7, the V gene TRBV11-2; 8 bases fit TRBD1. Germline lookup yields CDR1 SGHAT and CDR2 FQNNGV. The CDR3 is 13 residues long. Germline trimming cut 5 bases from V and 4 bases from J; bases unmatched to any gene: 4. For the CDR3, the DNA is TGTGCCAGCAGCCGACAGGGGTTGTACGAGCAGTACTTC. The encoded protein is CASSRQGLYEQYF.

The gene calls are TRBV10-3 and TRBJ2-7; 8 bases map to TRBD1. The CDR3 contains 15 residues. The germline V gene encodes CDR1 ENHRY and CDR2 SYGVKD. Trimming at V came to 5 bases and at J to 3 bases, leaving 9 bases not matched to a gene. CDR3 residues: CAISFSGTGHYEQYF. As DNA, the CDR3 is TGTGCCATCAGTTTCTCTGGGACAGGTCACTACGAGCAGTACTTC.

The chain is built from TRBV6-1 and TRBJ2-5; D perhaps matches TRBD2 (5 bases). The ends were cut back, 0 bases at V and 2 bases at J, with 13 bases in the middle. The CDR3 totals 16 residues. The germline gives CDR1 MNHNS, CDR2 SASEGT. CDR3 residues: CASSEAGVNFQETQYF. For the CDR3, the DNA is TGTGCCAGCAGTGAAGCCGGGGTTAACTTTCAAGAGACCCAGTACTTC.

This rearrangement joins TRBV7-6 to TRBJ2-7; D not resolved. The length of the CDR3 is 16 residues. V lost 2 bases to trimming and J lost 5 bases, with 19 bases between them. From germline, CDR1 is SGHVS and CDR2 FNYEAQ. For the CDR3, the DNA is TGTGCCAGCAGCTTATCCCTTGTTAGCAGAGCCGACGAGCAGTACTTC. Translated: CASSLSLVSRADEQYF.

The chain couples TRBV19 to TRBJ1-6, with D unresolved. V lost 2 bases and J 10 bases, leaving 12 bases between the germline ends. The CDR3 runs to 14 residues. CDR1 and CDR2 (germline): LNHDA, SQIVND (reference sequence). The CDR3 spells CASSISGKESPLHF. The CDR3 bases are TGTGCCAGTAGTATAAGCGGCAAGGAATCACCCCTCCACTTT. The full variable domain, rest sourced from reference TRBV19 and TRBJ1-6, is DGGITQSPKYLFRKEGQNVTLSCEQNLNHDAMYWYRQDPGQGLRLIYYSQIVNDFQKGDIAEGYSVSREKKESFPLTVTSAQKNPTAFYLCASSISGKESPLHFGNGTRLTVT.

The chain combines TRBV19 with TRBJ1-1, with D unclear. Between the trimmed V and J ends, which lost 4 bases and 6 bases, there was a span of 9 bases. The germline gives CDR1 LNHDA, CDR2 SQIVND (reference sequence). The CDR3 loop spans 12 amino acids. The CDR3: CASSTPGAEAFF. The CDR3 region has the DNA TGTGCCAGTAGTACCCCCGGGGCTGAAGCTTTCTTT.